A selection of T cell receptor beta chains follows, all from one sample in a study of blood T cell repertoires in COVID-19. Here immunoSEQ multiplex PCR was the method, and the copy in TCRdb shows in-frame clones only, minus some. The sample comprises 75,000 to 100,000 clones, roughly four fifths of which are singletons, and 5.5% to 7.5% rests with the top ten. The sequenced material came from peripheral blood. The receptors here all came from a middle-aged man with active or convalescent COVID-19. The CDR3 runs from the conserved cysteine through the conserved F or W. The D gene is left open where the match is weak. A clone size is listed for some rows: how often the clone was seen (once, few, many), or a class if it is expanded.

NA	TRBJ1-3	TRBD1	TRBV28	CASSLDRVSGNTIYF	TGTGCCAGCAGTCTGGACAGGGTATCGGGAAACACCATATATTTT
NA	TRBJ2-7	NA	TRBV6-2/TRBV6-3	CASSYNDNYEQYF	TGTGCCAGCAGTTACAACGACAACTACGAGCAGTACTTC
NA	TRBJ2-7	TRBD1	TRBV5-6	CASSLDRGLYEQYF	TGTGCCAGCAGTCTGGACAGGGGGCTCTACGAGCAGTACTTC
NA	TRBJ2-7	TRBD1	TRBV6-5	CASRIGTGPYEQYF	TGTGCCAGCAGGATCGGGACAGGCCCCTACGAGCAGTACTTC
NA	TRBJ2-3	TRBD2	TRBV27	CASSLSTGTSVPDTQYF	TGTGCCAGCAGTTTATCGACCGGGACTAGCGTTCCAGATACGCAGTATTTT
NA	TRBJ1-5	TRBD1	TRBV5-6	CASSLGQGFYSNQPQHF	TGTGCCAGCAGCTTGGGACAGGGGTTCTATAGCAATCAGCCCCAGCATTTT
once	TRBJ2-1	NA	TRBV5-1	CASSLEGRSYNEQFF	TGCGCCAGCAGCTTGGAAGGGAGAAGCTACAATGAGCAGTTCTTC
NA	TRBJ2-5	NA	TRBV24-1	CATSDLSHPETQYF	TGTGCCACCAGTGATTTGAGCCACCCAGAGACCCAGTACTTC
NA	TRBJ1-1	TRBD1	TRBV9	CASSETGEGAGAFF	TGTGCCAGCAGCGAGACAGGGGAGGGGGCTGGCGCTTTCTTT
NA	TRBJ2-2	NA	TRBV5-6	CASSRVAGELFF	TGTGCCAGCAGCCGAGTGGCCGGGGAGCTGTTTTTT
NA	TRBJ1-3	NA	TRBV28	CASSRGQAGNTIYF	TGTGCCAGCAGTCGCGGCCAAGCCGGAAACACCATATATTTT
NA	TRBJ2-2	NA	TRBV21-1	CASSKRTGEFTGELFF	TGTGCCAGCAGCAAGAGGACAGGGGAGTTCACCGGGGAGCTGTTTTTT
NA	TRBJ2-5	NA	TRBV4-3	CASSLDSFQETQYF	TGCGCCAGCAGCCTCGACTCCTTTCAAGAGACCCAGTACTTC
NA	TRBJ1-1	TRBD1	TRBV2	CASSDQGAWDEAFF	TGTGCCAGCAGTGACCAGGGGGCGTGGGATGAAGCTTTCTTT
NA	TRBJ2-2	TRBD1	TRBV10-3	CAISRQGDGTGELFF	TGTGCCATCAGTCGGCAGGGGGACGGCACCGGGGAGCTGTTTTTT
NA	TRBJ1-2	NA	TRBV3-1/TRBV3-2	CASSPPGQYGYTF	TGTGCCAGCAGCCCCCCAGGACAGTATGGCTACACCTTC
NA	TRBJ2-2	TRBD2	TRBV4-3	CASSQVGLAGDGTGELFF	TGCGCCAGCAGCCAAGTCGGACTAGCGGGGGATGGCACCGGGGAGCTGTTTTTT
NA	TRBJ1-6	NA	TRBV3-1/TRBV3-2	CASSLSSYNSPLHF	TGTGCCAGCAGCCTCAGCTCCTATAATTCACCCCTCCACTTT
NA	TRBJ2-3	NA	TRBV3-1/TRBV3-2	CASSPLTDTDTQYF	TGTGCCAGCAGCCCCCTGACAGACACAGATACGCAGTATTTT
NA	TRBJ1-3	TRBD1	TRBV6-5	CASRDAGTGGNTIYF	TGTGCCAGCAGGGACGCCGGGACAGGTGGAAACACCATATATTTT
few	TRBJ2-7	NA	TRBV28	CASSPRGNEQYF	TGTGCCAGCAGCCCTAGGGGGAACGAGCAGTACTTC
few	TRBJ1-4	NA	TRBV10-3	CAISHTTTNEKLFF	TGTGCCATCAGTCACACTACCACTAATGAAAAACTGTTTTTT
NA	TRBJ1-4	NA	TRBV2	CASWSQETNEKLFF	TGTGCCAGTTGGTCCCAGGAAACTAATGAAAAACTGTTTTTT
NA	TRBJ2-7	TRBD1	TRBV28	CASNIPGQGIYEQYF	TGTGCCAGCAATATTCCGGGACAGGGCATCTACGAGCAGTACTTC
NA	TRBJ2-1	NA	TRBV7-2	CASSLEGDGSYNEQFF	TGTGCCAGCAGCTTAGAGGGGGATGGGTCCTACAATGAGCAGTTCTTC
NA	TRBJ1-2	TRBD1	TRBV30	CAWRIVGTGKKGYTF	TGTGCCTGGAGGATTGTCGGGACAGGGAAAAAGGGCTACACCTTC
NA	TRBJ2-3	NA	TRBV7-9	CASSLWTGSTDTQYF	TGTGCCAGCAGCTTATGGACTGGAAGCACAGATACGCAGTATTTT
NA	TRBJ1-6	TRBD1	TRBV19	CASSFGTGTESPLHF	TGTGCCAGTAGTTTCGGGACAGGAACTGAATCACCCCTCCACTTT
NA	TRBJ2-3	TRBD2	TRBV25-1	CASSDPSGGASDTQYF	TGTGCCAGCAGTGATCCTAGCGGGGGGGCCTCAGATACGCAGTATTTT
once	TRBJ1-5	TRBD1	TRBV6-5	CASRVGTGGGQPQHF	TGTGCCAGCAGGGTCGGGACAGGGGGCGGGCAGCCCCAGCATTTT
NA	TRBJ2-1	TRBD1	TRBV28	CASSSRRDRQFF	TGTGCCAGCAGCTCCCGCCGGGACAGGCAGTTCTTC
NA	TRBJ2-1	TRBD1	TRBV19	CASSPWTGGVHNEQFF	TGTGCCAGTAGTCCCTGGACAGGGGGCGTTCACAATGAGCAGTTCTTC
NA	TRBJ1-2	NA	TRBV2	CASSDRRGFYGYTF	TGTGCCAGCAGTGACAGGAGGGGATTCTATGGCTACACCTTC